The 32 T cell receptor beta chains below come from one sample, sequenced in a study of T cells in women clearing cervical HPV infection. Assay used: immunoSEQ multiplex PCR; TCRdb lists only in-frame clones, some missing. This sample lists around 24,000 clones; its ten largest clones have 3.5% to 4%. What was sequenced was blood buffy coat. The receptors originated from a woman aged 18-70 years with a cervical HPV16 infection that either progressed to CIN3+ or cleared (not recorded which).

The sequenced part of the CDR3 DNA is TGCAGTGCTACCACCGAGGGACAGGGAACAAGCAATCAGCCG. Translating it yields CSATTEGQGTSNQP. The complete CDR3 protein is CSATTEGQGTSNQPQYF. The V gene is TRBV20-1, the J gene TRBJ2-3; 9 positions agree with TRBD1. The read stops 3 residues short of the end of the CDR3; the missing end is completed from the germline J gene. Germline CDR1 and CDR2: DFQATT and SNEGSKA (reference sequence). The CDR3 extends over 17 amino acids.

Turning to this clone: From the germline J gene comes the end of the CDR3, since the read stops 3 residues before it. This chain uses TRBV20-1 with TRBJ2-7, with D maybe TRBD2 (6 bases). The CDR3 contains 14 residues. V dropped 2 bases and J dropped 3 bases, with 14 bases sitting between them. CDR1 and CDR2 (germline): DFQATT, SNEGSKA (reference sequence). The CDR3 sequence: CSARSGLDFYEQYF. CDR3 DNA, as far as it was read: TGCAGTGCTAGAAGCGGGTTGGACTTCTACGAG.

Turning to this clone: The CDR3 is cut off 3 residues early in the read; its end comes from the germline J gene. This chain links TRBV18 with TRBJ2-7; D possibly corresponds to TRBD2 (6 bases). The germline gives CDR1 KGHSH, CDR2 LQKENI. The CDR3 contains 15 residues. V lost 1 base to trimming and J lost 3 bases, with 13 bases between them. The part of the CDR3 DNA that was read is TGTGCCAGCTCACCACGCGACTGGCGGGGCTACGAG. It translates to CASSPRDWRGYE. The entire CDR3 is CASSPRDWRGYEQYF.

In the case of this clone: Sequencing ends 3 residues short of the CDR3 end; the germline J gene provides the rest. The V gene is TRBV5-1, the J gene TRBJ2-4; 7 bases fit TRBD1. CDR3 length: 13 residues. Germline values: CDR1 SGHRS, CDR2 YFSETQ. The CDR3 protein is CASSHGTDYGQYF. CDR3 DNA, as far as it was read: TGCGCCAGCAGCCACGGGACAGACTATGGT.

Points on this clone: The DNA ends 3 residues before the CDR3 does, and the rest of the CDR3 is filled in from the germline J gene. The rearrangement joins TRBV20-1 to TRBJ2-7, with TRBD1 as a possible D gene (5 bases). CDR3 length: 14 residues. Per the germline V gene, CDR1 is DFQATT and CDR2 is SNEGSKA (reference sequence). V was shortened by 5 bases and J by 3 bases, with 17 bases between the two germline ends. CDR3 sequence reads: CSARPNLGVYEQYF. Partial CDR3 DNA: TGCAGTGCTCGTCCCAACCTAGGGGTCTACGAG.

The CDR3: CASSLYGDREGYTF. The covered CDR3 bases are TGTGCCAGCAGCTTATACGGGGACAGGGAAGGC. This chain joins TRBV7-2 and TRBJ1-2, with 9 positions matching TRBD1. The CDR3 end is not reached by the read, which stops 3 residues before it; the germline J gene fills it in. In germline, CDR1 is SGHTA, CDR2 FQGNSA. The CDR3 is 14 amino acids.

As for this clone: The read terminates 3 residues ahead of where the CDR3 ends, so the germline J gene completes it. This chain uses TRBV30 with TRBJ1-2, with 7 positions matching TRBD1. Germline values: CDR1 GTSNPN, CDR2 SVGIG (reference sequence). CDR3 length: 13 amino acids. Partial CDR3 DNA: TGTGCCTGGTGGACAGGCCCGCCTCTGGGC. Translated: CAWWTGPPLG. The whole CDR3 sequence reads CAWWTGPPLGYTF. Full variable domain (missing parts from reference TRBV30 and TRBJ1-2): SQTIHQWPATLVQPVGSPLSLECTVEGTSNPNLYWYRQAAGRGLQLLFYSVGIGQISSEVPQNLSASRPQDRQFILSSKKLLLSDSGFYLCAWWTGPPLGYTFGSGTRLTVV.

As regards this clone: The read ends 3 residues before the CDR3 terminus; that terminus is restored from the germline J gene. The chain is built from TRBV19 and TRBJ2-1; D may match TRBD1 or TRBD2 (6 bases each). With 3 bases removed from V and 2 bases from J, the gap between germline ends came to 11 bases. CDR1 is LNHDA and CDR2 is SQIVND in the germline V gene (reference sequence). The CDR3 has 15 amino acids. The DNA read from the CDR3 is TGTGCCAGTAGTATCGGAGGGGGAACCTACAATGAG. Protein: CASSIGGGTYNE. The entire CDR3 sequence reads CASSIGGGTYNEQFF.

Note on this clone: Read data end 3 residues before the CDR3 end; the end is taken from the germline J gene. This rearrangement joins TRBV5-1 to TRBJ2-5, with 7 nucleotides matching TRBD1. CDR1 and CDR2 (germline): SGHRS, YFSETQ. The CDR3 runs 16 residues. The V gene end was trimmed by 4 bases and the J gene end by 4 bases; junction bases not matched to a gene: 13. This CDR3 is CASSGGIQGVGETQYF. The DNA read from the CDR3 is TGCGCCAGCAGCGGTGGGATTCAGGGGGTAGGAGAGACC.

Turning to this clone: The read comes to an end 3 residues before the CDR3 does, leaving the germline J gene to fill in the end. The chain is built from TRBV30 and TRBJ1-5; D not certain. Trimming shortened V by 0 bases and J by 5 bases, and 8 bases separated the two germline ends. The CDR3 consists of 13 residues. Germline V gene lookup returns CDR1 GTSNPN and CDR2 SVGIG (reference sequence). The sequenced part of the CDR3 DNA is TGTGCCTGGAGTGTAGGGCAGGATCAGCCC. Amino acids: CAWSVGQDQP. The whole CDR3 region reads CAWSVGQDQPQHF.

The chain's CDR3 is CASSPPGQGSGTDTQYF. The covered CDR3 bases are TGTGCCAGCTCACCTCCGGGACAGGGGTCCGGCACAGATACG. The rearrangement joins TRBV18 to TRBJ2-3; 10 bases match TRBD1. The DNA ends 3 residues before the CDR3 does, and the rest of the CDR3 is filled in from the germline J gene. In germline, CDR1 is KGHSH, CDR2 LQKENI. J lost 1 base, V lost 3 bases, and 7 bases had no gene match. This CDR3 is 17 amino acids long.

Remarks on this clone: At one end the junction does not follow the germline gene, possibly because of a read error. The read ends 3 residues shy of where the CDR3 ends; the end is completed using the germline J gene. This chain uses TRBV4-2 with TRBJ2-5, with 9 bases that match TRBD2. The CDR3 consists of 15 residues. Per the germline V gene, CDR1 is LGHNA and CDR2 is YNFKEQ. Partial CDR3 DNA: TGCGCCAGCAGCCAAGATCTGACTAGCGGACAGACC. Protein product: CASSQDLTSGQT. The CDR3 in full is CASSQDLTSGQTQYF.

As for this clone: The CDR3 goes on 3 residues after the read ends, and that part is filled in from the germline J gene. The genes are TRBV19 and TRBJ2-3, with 7 bases identical to TRBD1. Germline V gives CDR1 LNHDA, CDR2 SQIVND (reference sequence). V lost 1 base, J lost 2 bases, and 15 bases stayed unmatched. The CDR3 covers 19 residues. The CDR3 sequence: CASSIASPGQAGDTDTQYF. The sequenced part of the CDR3 DNA is TGTGCCAGTAGTATAGCCTCACCCGGACAGGCTGGAGACACAGATACG. Based on the CDR3 plus reference TRBV19 and TRBJ2-3, the full variable domain is DGGITQSPKYLFRKEGQNVTLSCEQNLNHDAMYWYRQDPGQGLRLIYYSQIVNDFQKGDIAEGYSVSREKKESFPLTVTSAQKNPTAFYLCASSIASPGQAGDTDTQYFGPGTRLTVL.

In regard to this clone: The observed sequence ends 3 residues before the CDR3 terminus, with the missing tail filled in from the germline J gene. The genes are TRBV20-1 and TRBJ1-5; D remains unclear. Germline CDR1 is DFQATT and CDR2 is SNEGSKA (reference sequence). The CDR3 loop spans 13 amino acids. V lost 2 bases and J 4 bases, leaving 9 bases between the germline ends. Partial CDR3 DNA: TGCAGTGCTAGAAGGCCGAGTAATCAGCCC. It translates to CSARRPSNQP. The entire CDR3 reads CSARRPSNQPQHF.

For this clone: The read terminates 3 residues before the CDR3 end, so the remaining end is supplied by the germline J gene. The chain combines TRBV6-2 or TRBV6-3 with TRBJ2-5; D may be TRBD2 (5 bases). V was clipped by 2 bases and J by 3 bases, with 16 bases between them. Per the germline V gene, CDR1 is MNHEY and CDR2 is SVGEGT. There are 16 residues in the CDR3. The CDR3 reads CASSYQSGEGKETQYF. The part of the CDR3 DNA that was read is TGTGCCAGCAGTTACCAATCCGGGGAAGGGAAAGAGACC.

With regard to this clone: The read halts 3 residues ahead of the CDR3 end, with the missing end drawn from the germline J gene. The chain couples TRBV30 to TRBJ1-1; 8 nucleotides align to TRBD1. Germline V gives CDR1 GTSNPN, CDR2 SVGIG (reference sequence). This CDR3 contains 16 residues. V was pared by 5 bases and J by 0 bases, with 11 bases of the junction left unmatched. CDR3 bases read: TGTGCCTGGGGTTATACGATGGGACAGGTGAACACTGAA. Translation gives CAWGYTMGQVNTE. The full CDR3 protein is CAWGYTMGQVNTEAFF.

A remark on this clone: Sequencing ends 3 residues short of the CDR3 end; the germline J gene provides the rest. The chain couples TRBV19 to TRBJ2-3, with a possible D match to TRBD1 (6 bases). This CDR3 has 14 amino acids. Deletions cut 4 bases from V and 2 bases from J, with 10 bases between. The germline V gene encodes CDR1 LNHDA and CDR2 SQIVND (reference sequence). The covered CDR3 bases are TGTGCCAGTAGTACTGGGGACACCACAGATACG. Translated, it gives CASSTGDTTDT. The entire CDR3 is CASSTGDTTDTQYF.

Remarks on this clone: The read finishes 3 residues shy of the CDR3 end, and the germline J gene is used to complete it. The rearrangement uses TRBV7-3 and TRBJ2-2; no clear D gene. The CDR3 is 16 residues long. The V end lost 0 bases, the J end lost 3 bases, and 11 bases lay between the germline ends. Germline loops: CDR1 SGHTA, CDR2 FQGTGA. The DNA read from the CDR3 is TGTGCCAGCAGCTTAACGCACAGCCAGGACACCGGGGAG. Its protein product is CASSLTHSQDTGE. In full, the CDR3 is CASSLTHSQDTGELFF.

With regard to this clone: Read sequence stops 3 residues before the CDR3 end, and the germline J gene provides the missing end. The chain carries TRBV7-8 and TRBJ1-2; 7 positions agree with TRBD1. CDR3 length equals 16 residues. Germline V gene lookup returns CDR1 SGHVS and CDR2 FQNEAQ. The CDR3 region is CASSLVPKGGTDTYTF. The covered CDR3 bases are TGTGCCAGCAGCTTAGTCCCAAAAGGGGGCACAGATACC.

Comment on this clone: With the read ending 3 residues before the CDR3 end, the germline J gene is used to fill in that end. The chain employs TRBV7-6 and TRBJ2-3; 7 bases line up with TRBD2. V lost 8 bases and J lost 3; bases outside the gene matches: 5. The V gene's germline CDR1 is SGHVS and CDR2 FNYEAQ. The CDR3 contains 13 residues. CDR3 DNA (partial): TGTGCCAGCGGGGGGGTTCGGACAGATACG. Translating gives CASGGVRTDT. In full, the CDR3 is CASGGVRTDTQYF. The full variable domain, rest sourced from reference TRBV7-6 and TRBJ2-3, is GAGVSQSPRYKVTKRGQDVALRCDPISGHVSLYWYRQALGQGPEFLTYFNYEAQQDKSGLPNDRFSAERPEGSISTLTIQRTEQRDSAMYRCASGGVRTDTQYFGPGTRLTVL.

As concerns this clone: The CDR3 end is not reached by the read, which stops 3 residues before it; the germline J gene fills it in. This rearrangement joins TRBV7-2 to TRBJ2-2; D remains ambiguous. The germline V and J ends were trimmed by 3 bases and 6 bases, with 5 bases remaining between them. The CDR3 runs 12 residues. The germline CDR1 and CDR2 sequences are SGHTA and FQGNSA. The CDR3 region is CASSFSAGELFF. CDR3 DNA, as far as it was read: TGTGCCAGCAGCTTTAGTGCCGGGGAG.

About this clone itself: The CDR3 end lies 3 residues beyond the end of the read and is filled in from the germline J gene. The V call is TRBV7-2, the J call TRBJ2-5, with D maybe TRBD1 (5 bases). Germline V gene sequence: CDR1 SGHTA, CDR2 FQGNSA. The CDR3 loop spans 15 amino acids. The sequenced CDR3 bases are TGTGCCAGCAGCCCCCACGGCACAGGCACAGATACC. As protein: CASSPHGTGTDT. The complete CDR3 protein is CASSPHGTGTDTQYF.

Worth noting for this clone: The CDR3 is cut off 3 residues early in the read; its end comes from the germline J gene. The chain links TRBV20-1 to TRBJ1-6, with 8 nucleotides matching TRBD1. Trimming removed 6 bases from V and 8 bases from J; junction bases left unmatched: 21. The CDR3 contains 18 residues. Germline CDR1 and CDR2: DFQATT and SNEGSKA (reference sequence). CDR3 loop: CSASLWDRNNSRYSPLHF. CDR3 bases read: TGCAGTGCCAGCCTTTGGGACAGGAATAACTCTAGGTATTCACCC.

A note on this clone: An end of the junction does not agree with germline; a read error may underlie this. The read comes to an end 3 residues before the CDR3 does, leaving the germline J gene to fill in the end. Other DNA variants within this sample encode the same CDR3. The V call is TRBV19, the J call TRBJ1-3; 8 bases align to TRBD1. The CDR3 consists of 16 residues. Germline V gene sequence: CDR1 LNHDA, CDR2 SQIVND (reference sequence). CDR3 sequence reads: CASSNRQGISGNTIYF. CDR3 DNA, as far as it was read: TGTGCCAGTAGCAACCGACAGGGGATCTCTGGAAACACT.

With regard to this clone: The sequenced fragment ends 3 residues before the CDR3 boundary, so the rest is inferred from the germline J gene. This chain joins TRBV28 and TRBJ1-2, with D tentatively TRBD1 (6 bases). This CDR3 has 14 residues. Per the germline V gene, CDR1 is MDHEN and CDR2 is SYDVKM. Trimming shortened V by 6 bases and J by 4 bases, and 15 bases separated the two germline ends. The CDR3 bases that were read are TGTGCCAGCAGCCGACAGGACAGCCTCTATGGC. Amino acids: CASSRQDSLYG. The whole CDR3 protein reads CASSRQDSLYGYTF.

Turning to this clone: The missing CDR3 end, 3 residues past where the read stops, is filled in from the germline J gene. This chain joins TRBV28 and TRBJ2-7; D possibly corresponds to TRBD1 (5 bases). V was shortened by 3 bases and J by 4 bases, with 10 bases between the two germline ends. The CDR3 is made up of 13 amino acids. Germline loops: CDR1 MDHEN, CDR2 SYDVKM. The CDR3 loop reads CASSLPGWYEQYF. The sequenced CDR3 bases are TGTGCCAGCAGTTTGCCAGGGTGGTACGAG.

As for this clone: The CDR3 end falls 3 residues outside the read, so it is completed with the germline J gene. The chain combines TRBV6-1 with TRBJ2-7; D is unresolved. The V end was cut by 2 bases, the J end by 3 bases, with 8 bases between. Germline CDR1 MNHNS, CDR2 SASEGT. CDR3 length: 13 residues. The sequenced part of the CDR3 DNA is TGTGCCAGCAGTGAAAACAAACACTACGAG. The encoded protein is CASSENKHYE. The complete CDR3 sequence is CASSENKHYEQYF.

Note on this clone: Read sequence stops 3 residues before the CDR3 end, and the germline J gene provides the missing end. This sequence joins TRBV20-1 and TRBJ1-4, with D possibly being TRBD1 (5 bases). Per the germline V gene, CDR1 is DFQATT and CDR2 is SNEGSKA (reference sequence). V lost 2 bases and J lost 7, with 23 bases in between. CDR3 length: 17 amino acids. The CDR3 spells CSARLISPGDRGEKLFF. The sequenced part of the CDR3 DNA is TGCAGTGCTAGACTTATTTCTCCGGGGGACCGGGGTGAAAAA.

CDR3 region: CASSSDSSYEQYF. The CDR3 DNA, read in part, is TGTGCCAGCAGCTCTGACAGTTCCTACGAG. The chain uses TRBV7-9 and TRBJ2-7; D perhaps matches TRBD1 (5 bases). Read sequence stops 3 residues before the CDR3 end, and the germline J gene provides the missing end. The germline CDR1 and CDR2 sequences are SEHNR and FQNEAQ (reference sequence). The V end lost 4 bases, the J end lost 1 base, and 8 bases lay between the germline ends. The length of the CDR3 is 13 residues.

Remarks on this clone: Coverage ceases 3 residues before the CDR3 finishes, and the germline J gene fills in the end. V and J are TRBV29-1 and TRBJ2-1; D uncertain. Germline values: CDR1 SQVTM, CDR2 ANQGSEA. The V end was cut by 4 bases, the J end by 7 bases, with 8 bases between. This CDR3 is built from 11 residues. The chain's CDR3 is CSVVGYNEQFF. CDR3 bases read: TGCAGCGTTGTCGGGTATAATGAG.

Points on this clone: The DNA ends 3 residues before the CDR3 does, and the rest of the CDR3 is filled in from the germline J gene. This chain uses TRBV6-1 with TRBJ1-4, with 7 bases fitting TRBD1. Germline values: CDR1 MNHNS, CDR2 SASEGT. CDR3 length: 16 amino acids. V shed 4 bases and J 6 bases; nucleotides not matched to a gene: 11. The sequenced part of the CDR3 DNA is TGTGCCAGCAGTGGAGAAGGGGGCAGGGGGGATGAAAAA. Its translation is CASSGEGGRGDEK. The entire CDR3 protein is CASSGEGGRGDEKLFF.

A note on this clone: The sequence runs out 3 residues before the end of the CDR3; the remainder is reconstructed from the germline J gene. The V gene is TRBV7-6, the J gene TRBJ2-1; TRBD2 matches at 9 bases. The V gene end was trimmed by 2 bases and the J gene end by 7 bases; junction bases not matched to a gene: 9. This CDR3 spans 16 amino acids. Germline V gives CDR1 SGHVS, CDR2 FNYEAQ. CDR3 DNA, as far as it was read: TGTGCCAGCAGCTTACGCTCGGCGGGGGGGATGAATGAG. Translated: CASSLRSAGGMNE. The CDR3 in full is CASSLRSAGGMNEQFF.